A selection of T cell receptor beta chains follows, all from one sample in a study of T cells after yellow fever vaccination. TCRdb redid the calling of the 5' RACE reads with MiXCR, one entry per CDR3 protein. The table records a few hundred thousand distinct CDR3 sequences, less than 9% of them present only once. The starting material was CD4+ T cells sorted from PBMCs, obtained 15 days after the yellow fever booster vaccination. Receptor source: a man aged 30 to 45 who received the YFV17D yellow fever vaccine. Each CDR3 is given with its conserved first and last residue. D genes are given only for firm matches. Clone size is shown for a subset of rows, as once, few, many or a class of expanded clone.

TRBJ2-7,TRBV7-2,many,NA,11,CASSLFGEQYF,TGTGCCAGCAGTTTATTCGGGGAGCAGTACTTC
TRBJ1-5,TRBV6-1,few,TRBD1,15,CASSVRGNGNQPQHF,TGTGCCAGCAGTGTCAGGGGGAACGGCAATCAGCCCCAGCATTTT
TRBJ1-1,TRBV19,few,TRBD1,14,CASRGGLMNTEAFF,TGTGCCAGTAGAGGGGGCCTCATGAACACTGAAGCTTTCTTT
TRBJ2-1,TRBV25-1,NA,TRBD2,18,CASTEFLPTSGSYNEQFF,TGTGCCAGCACTGAATTCCTACCTACTAGCGGGAGTTACAATGAGCAGTTCTTC
TRBJ2-7,TRBV29-1,many,TRBD1,13,CSAKTGRPYEQYF,TGCAGCGCCAAGACAGGGCGTCCCTACGAGCAGTACTTC
TRBJ2-1,TRBV12-3/TRBV12-4,few,TRBD2,17,CASRPRGLAGGYNEQFF,TGTGCCAGCAGACCTAGGGGACTAGCGGGAGGGTACAATGAGCAGTTCTTC
TRBJ1-1,TRBV6-2/TRBV6-3,NA,NA,15,CASSYSRTANTEAFF,TGTGCCAGCAGTTACTCTCGGACAGCAAACACTGAAGCTTTCTTT
TRBJ1-6,TRBV5-1,NA,NA,15,CASSQDVTNNSPLHF,TGCGCCAGCAGCCAGGACGTGACTAATAATTCACCCCTCCACTTT
TRBJ2-1,TRBV5-1,few,NA,14,CASSLAVPYGEQFF,TGCGCCAGCAGCTTGGCAGTCCCGTACGGGGAGCAGTTCTTC
TRBJ2-3,TRBV7-9,once,TRBD2,17,CAISLGLAGVGTDTQYF,TGTGCCATCAGCTTGGGACTAGCGGGAGTTGGCACAGATACGCAGTATTTT
TRBJ2-1,TRBV5-4,NA,TRBD1,14,CASSRDRGDNEQFF,TGTGCCAGCAGCCGTGACAGGGGGGACAATGAGCAGTTCTTC
TRBJ2-3,TRBV6-5,few,NA,14,CASSYTDRLDTQYF,TGTGCCAGCAGTTACACTGACAGATTAGATACGCAGTATTTT
TRBJ2-5,TRBV5-1,few,NA,14,CASSLDGGLETQYF,TGCGCCAGCAGCTTGGACGGGGGATTGGAGACCCAGTACTTC
TRBJ1-2,TRBV20-1,NA,NA,12,CSARDNWTGYTF,TGCAGTGCTAGAGATAACTGGACTGGCTACACCTTC
TRBJ2-1,TRBV18,NA,TRBD2,15,CASSPGLAGERRKFF,TGTGCCAGCTCACCGGGCCTAGCGGGAGAAAGACGAAAGTTCTTC
TRBJ2-3,TRBV12-3/TRBV12-4,few,NA,15,CASSARLVPADTQYF,TGTGCCAGCAGTGCACGACTGGTGCCCGCAGATACGCAGTATTTT
TRBJ2-3,TRBV24-1,many,TRBD2,17,CATSHWSPSGRADTQYF,TGTGCCACCAGCCATTGGAGTCCTAGCGGGAGGGCAGATACGCAGTATTTT
TRBJ2-5,TRBV30,NA,NA,15,CAWEGGHLSGETQYF,TGTGCCTGGGAAGGCGGACACCTCAGTGGGGAGACCCAGTACTTC
TRBJ2-5,TRBV18,few,TRBD1,15,CASSSREGAGETQYF,TGTGCCAGCTCATCGAGAGAGGGGGCGGGAGAGACCCAGTACTTC
TRBJ2-2,TRBV19,NA,NA,14,CASTQGGAVGELFF,TGTGCCAGTACGCAGGGGGGAGCGGTCGGGGAGCTGTTTTTT
TRBJ2-3,TRBV23-1,NA,NA,14,CAAKQPIGTDTQYF,TGCGCCGCAAAACAGCCTATTGGGACAGATACGCAGTATTTT
TRBJ2-5,TRBV29-1,NA,NA,14,CSVDVINPGETQYF,TGCAGCGTTGATGTAATTAACCCTGGGGAGACCCAGTACTTC
TRBJ2-1,TRBV25-1,many,TRBD1,13,CASTGTGDNEQFF,TGTGCCAGCACCGGGACAGGGGACAATGAGCAGTTCTTC
TRBJ1-2,TRBV6-6,NA,TRBD1,13,CASRDRTNYGYTF,TGTGCCAGCCGGGACAGAACTAACTATGGCTACACCTTC